This T cell receptor (beta chain) was captured in a study of cytomegalovirus exposure and HLA in healthy donors. With 60 Vbeta and 13 Jbeta primers, the PCR was carried out. Generated by immunoSEQ multiplex PCR, the TCRdb table keeps only in-frame clones and is missing some. The table lists about 150,000 clones, around 72% of them singletons, with 2% to 2.5% in the top ten. V shed 5 bases and J 6 bases; nucleotides not matched to a gene: 5. This CDR3 spans 13 amino acids. CDR1 and CDR2 (germline): MNHEY, SMNVEV (reference sequence). The sample comprised PBMCs. The chain carries TRBV27 and TRBJ1-1; TRBD1 aligns across 8 bases. This clonotype was obtained from a man between 35 and 55 years old in good health and CMV-seronegative. CDR3 amino acids: CASSIGQGAEAFF. The CDR3 DNA follows: TGTGCCAGCAGTATCGGACAGGGCGCTGAAGCTTTCTTT.